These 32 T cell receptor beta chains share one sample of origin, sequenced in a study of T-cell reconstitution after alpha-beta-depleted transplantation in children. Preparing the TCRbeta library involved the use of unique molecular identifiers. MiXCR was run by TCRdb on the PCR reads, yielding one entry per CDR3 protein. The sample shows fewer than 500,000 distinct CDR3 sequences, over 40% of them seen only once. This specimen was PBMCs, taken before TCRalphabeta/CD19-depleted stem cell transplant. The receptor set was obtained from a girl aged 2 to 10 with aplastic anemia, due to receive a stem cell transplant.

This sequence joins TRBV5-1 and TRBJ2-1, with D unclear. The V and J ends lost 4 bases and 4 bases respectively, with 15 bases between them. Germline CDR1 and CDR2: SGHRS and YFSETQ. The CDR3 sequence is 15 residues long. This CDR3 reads CASSVAVSPYNEQFF. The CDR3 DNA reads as TGCGCCAGCAGCGTCGCCGTCTCCCCATACAATGAGCAGTTCTTC.

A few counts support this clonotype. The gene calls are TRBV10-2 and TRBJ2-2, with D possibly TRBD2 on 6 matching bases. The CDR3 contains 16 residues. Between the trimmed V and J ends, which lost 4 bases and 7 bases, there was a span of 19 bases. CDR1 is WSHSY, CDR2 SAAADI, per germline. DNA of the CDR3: TGCGCCAGCAGTGTCCCGGGACTGGGGCTTTTCGGGGAGCTGTTTTTT. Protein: CASSVPGLGLFGELFF.

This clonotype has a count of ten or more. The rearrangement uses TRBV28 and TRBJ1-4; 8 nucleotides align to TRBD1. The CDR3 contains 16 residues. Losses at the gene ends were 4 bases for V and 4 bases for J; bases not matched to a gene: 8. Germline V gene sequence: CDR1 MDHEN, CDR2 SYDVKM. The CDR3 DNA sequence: TGTGCCAGCAGTTCACTCGACAGGGGATATAATGAAAAACTGTTTTTT. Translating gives CASSSLDRGYNEKLFF.

The CDR3 DNA follows: TGTGCCAGTGGGACAGGCGTCAATCAGCCCCAGCATTTT. Protein: CASGTGVNQPQHF. The chain couples TRBV2 to TRBJ1-5; 8 bases agree with TRBD1. Germline loops: CDR1 SNHLY, CDR2 FYNNEI. This CDR3 contains 13 residues. Unmatched junction bases numbered 4, after V lost 9 bases and J lost 3 bases.

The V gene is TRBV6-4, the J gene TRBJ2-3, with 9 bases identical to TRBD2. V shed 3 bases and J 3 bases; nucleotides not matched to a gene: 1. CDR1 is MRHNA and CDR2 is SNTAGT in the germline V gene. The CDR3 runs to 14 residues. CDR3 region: CASSEREGTDTQYF. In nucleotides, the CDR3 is TGTGCCAGCAGTGAGCGGGAGGGGACAGATACGCAGTATTTT.

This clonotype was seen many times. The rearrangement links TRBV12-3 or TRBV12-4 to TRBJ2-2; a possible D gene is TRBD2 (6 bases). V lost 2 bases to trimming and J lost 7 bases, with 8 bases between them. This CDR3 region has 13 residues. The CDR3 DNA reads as TGTGCCAGCAGTTTATTGGGAGGCGGGGAGCTGTTTTTT. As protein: CASSLLGGGELFF.

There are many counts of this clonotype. The CDR3 DNA reads TGTGCCAGCAGCTTAACTAGGAGCGAGCAGTACTTC. It yields the protein CASSLTRSEQYF. The chain joins TRBV7-2 to TRBJ2-7, with D tentatively TRBD2 (5 bases). V was clipped by 2 bases and J by 6 bases, with 8 bases between them. CDR3 size: 12 residues. Germline CDR1 and CDR2: SGHTA and FQGNSA.

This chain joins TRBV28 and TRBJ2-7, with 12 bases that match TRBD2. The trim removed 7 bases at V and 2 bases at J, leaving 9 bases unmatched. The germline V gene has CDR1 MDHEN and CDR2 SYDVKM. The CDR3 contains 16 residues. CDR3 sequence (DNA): TGTGCCAGCACCTCTAGCGGGAGGGCCCCCCCCTACGAGCAGTACTTC. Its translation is CASTSSGRAPPYEQYF.

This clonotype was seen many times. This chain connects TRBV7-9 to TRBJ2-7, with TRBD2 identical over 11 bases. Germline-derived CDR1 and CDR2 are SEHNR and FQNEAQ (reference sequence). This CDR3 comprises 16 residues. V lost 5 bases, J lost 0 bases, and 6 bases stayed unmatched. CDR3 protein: CASSLGTSGPSYEQYF. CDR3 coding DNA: TGTGCCAGCAGCCTAGGGACTAGCGGACCCTCCTACGAGCAGTACTTC.

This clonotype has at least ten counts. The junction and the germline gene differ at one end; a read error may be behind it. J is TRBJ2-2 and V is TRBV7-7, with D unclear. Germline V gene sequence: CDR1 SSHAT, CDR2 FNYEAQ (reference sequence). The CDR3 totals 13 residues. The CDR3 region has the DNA TGTGCTAGCAGCTCAACCCCGACCGGGGAGCTGTTTTTT. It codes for CASSSTPTGELFF.

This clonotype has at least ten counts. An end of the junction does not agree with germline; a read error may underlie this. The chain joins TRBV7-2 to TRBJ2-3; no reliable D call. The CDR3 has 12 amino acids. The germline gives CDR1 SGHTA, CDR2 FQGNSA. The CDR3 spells CASSPTGDTQYF. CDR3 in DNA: TGCGCCAGCAGCCCTACGGGAGATACGCAGTATTTT.

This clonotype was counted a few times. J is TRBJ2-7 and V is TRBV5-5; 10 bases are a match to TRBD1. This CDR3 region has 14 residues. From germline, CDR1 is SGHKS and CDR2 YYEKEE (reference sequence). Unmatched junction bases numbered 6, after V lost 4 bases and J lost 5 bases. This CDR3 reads CASSDGQGVHEQYF. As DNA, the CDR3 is TGTGCCAGCAGCGACGGACAGGGGGTCCACGAGCAGTACTTC. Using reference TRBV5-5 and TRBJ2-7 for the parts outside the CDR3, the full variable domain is DAGVTQSPTHLIKTRGQQVTLRCSPISGHKSVSWYQQVLGQGPQFIFQYYEKEERGRGNFPDRFSARQFPNYSSELNVNALLLGDSALYLCASSDGQGVHEQYFGPGTRLTVT.

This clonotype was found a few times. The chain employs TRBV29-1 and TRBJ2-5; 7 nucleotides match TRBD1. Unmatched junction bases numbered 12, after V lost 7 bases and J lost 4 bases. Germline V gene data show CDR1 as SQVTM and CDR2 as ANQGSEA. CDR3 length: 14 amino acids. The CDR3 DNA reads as TGCAGCGGGTACAGGGGTCGATCTAGAGAGACCCAGTACTTC. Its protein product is CSGYRGRSRETQYF.

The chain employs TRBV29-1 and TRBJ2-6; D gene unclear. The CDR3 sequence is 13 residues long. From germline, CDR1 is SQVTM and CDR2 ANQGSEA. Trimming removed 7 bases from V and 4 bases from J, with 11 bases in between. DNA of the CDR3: TGCAGCGCACTGAACTCGGGGGCCAACGTCCTGACTTTC. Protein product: CSALNSGANVLTF.

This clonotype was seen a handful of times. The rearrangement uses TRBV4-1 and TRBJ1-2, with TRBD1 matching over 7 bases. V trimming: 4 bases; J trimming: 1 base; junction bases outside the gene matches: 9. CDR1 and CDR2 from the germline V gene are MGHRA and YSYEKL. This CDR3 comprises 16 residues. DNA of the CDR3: TGCGCCAGCAGCCTCACCGGGACAGAGAGTAACTATGGCTACACCTTC. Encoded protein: CASSLTGTESNYGYTF.

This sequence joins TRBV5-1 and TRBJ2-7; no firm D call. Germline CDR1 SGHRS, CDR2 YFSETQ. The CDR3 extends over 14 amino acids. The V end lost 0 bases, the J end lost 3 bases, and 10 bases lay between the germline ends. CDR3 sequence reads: CASSLVGNFYEQYF. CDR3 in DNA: TGCGCCAGCAGCTTGGTGGGGAACTTCTACGAGCAGTACTTC.

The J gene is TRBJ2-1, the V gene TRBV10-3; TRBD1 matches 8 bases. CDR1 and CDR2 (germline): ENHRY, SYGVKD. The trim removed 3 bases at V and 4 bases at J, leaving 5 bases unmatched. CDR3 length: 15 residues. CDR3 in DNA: TGTGCCATCAGTGAAACAGGGGGTGATTACAATGAGCAGTTCTTC. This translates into CAISETGGDYNEQFF.

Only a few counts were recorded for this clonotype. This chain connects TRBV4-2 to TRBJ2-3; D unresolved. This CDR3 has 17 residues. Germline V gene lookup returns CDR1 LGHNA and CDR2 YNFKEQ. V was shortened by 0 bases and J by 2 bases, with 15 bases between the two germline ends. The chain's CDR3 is CASSQDRRDSYTDTQYF. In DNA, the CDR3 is TGTGCCAGCAGCCAAGATCGACGAGACTCATACACAGATACGCAGTATTTT.

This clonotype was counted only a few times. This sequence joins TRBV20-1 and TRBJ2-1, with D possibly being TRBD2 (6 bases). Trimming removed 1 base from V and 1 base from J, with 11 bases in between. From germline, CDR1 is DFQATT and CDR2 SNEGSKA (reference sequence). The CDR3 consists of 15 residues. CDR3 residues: CSARGGTRSYNEQFF. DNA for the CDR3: TGCAGTGCTAGAGGCGGGACGAGATCCTACAATGAGCAGTTCTTC.

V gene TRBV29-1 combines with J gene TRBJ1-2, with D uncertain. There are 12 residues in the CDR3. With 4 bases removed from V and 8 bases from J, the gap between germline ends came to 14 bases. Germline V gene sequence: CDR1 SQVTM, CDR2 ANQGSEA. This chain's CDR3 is CSVVTPAEGYTF. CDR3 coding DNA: TGCAGCGTTGTAACCCCTGCTGAGGGCTACACCTTC.

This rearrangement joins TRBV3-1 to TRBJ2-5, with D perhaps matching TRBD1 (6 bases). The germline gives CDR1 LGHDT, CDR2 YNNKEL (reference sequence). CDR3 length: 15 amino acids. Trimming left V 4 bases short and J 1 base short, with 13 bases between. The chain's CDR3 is CASSLSRGIQETQYF. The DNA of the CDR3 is TGTGCCAGCAGCCTTTCCAGGGGAATCCAAGAGACCCAGTACTTC.

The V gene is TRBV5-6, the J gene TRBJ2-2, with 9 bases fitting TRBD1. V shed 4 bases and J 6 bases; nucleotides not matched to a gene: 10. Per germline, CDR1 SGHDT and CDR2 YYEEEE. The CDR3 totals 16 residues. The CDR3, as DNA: TGTGCCAGCAGCCCACGACAGGGGGGCGCCGCCGGGGAGCTGTTTTTT. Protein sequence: CASSPRQGGAAGELFF.

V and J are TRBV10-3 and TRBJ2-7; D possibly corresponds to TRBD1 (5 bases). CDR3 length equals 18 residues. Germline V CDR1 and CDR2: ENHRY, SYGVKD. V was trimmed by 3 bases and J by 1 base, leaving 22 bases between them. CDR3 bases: TGTGCCATCAGTGACTTGACAGCGACACAGACACGATCCTACGAGCAGTACTTC. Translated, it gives CAISDLTATQTRSYEQYF.

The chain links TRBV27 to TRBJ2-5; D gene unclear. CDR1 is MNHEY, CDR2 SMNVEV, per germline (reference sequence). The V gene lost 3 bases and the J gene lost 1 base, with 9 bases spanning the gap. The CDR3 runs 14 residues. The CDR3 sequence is CASSFAEFQETQYF. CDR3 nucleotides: TGTGCCAGCAGTTTCGCCGAATTCCAAGAGACCCAGTACTTC.

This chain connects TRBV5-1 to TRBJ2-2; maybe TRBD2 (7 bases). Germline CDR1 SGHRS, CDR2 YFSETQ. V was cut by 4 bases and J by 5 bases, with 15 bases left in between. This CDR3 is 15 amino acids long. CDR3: CASSAIRGGTGELFF. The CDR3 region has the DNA TGCGCCAGCAGCGCCATCAGGGGAGGGACCGGGGAGCTGTTTTTT.

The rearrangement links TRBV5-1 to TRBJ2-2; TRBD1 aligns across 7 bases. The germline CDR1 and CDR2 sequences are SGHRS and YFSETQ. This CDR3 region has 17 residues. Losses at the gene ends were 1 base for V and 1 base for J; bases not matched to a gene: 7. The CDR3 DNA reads TGCGCCAGCAGCTTGATCCCGACAGGGAGGAACACCGGGGAGCTGTTTTTT. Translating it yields CASSLIPTGRNTGELFF.

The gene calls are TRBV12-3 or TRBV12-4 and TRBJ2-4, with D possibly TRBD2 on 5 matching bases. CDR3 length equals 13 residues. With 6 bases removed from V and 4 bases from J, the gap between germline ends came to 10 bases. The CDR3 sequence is CASSQREKNIQYF. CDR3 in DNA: TGTGCCAGCAGCCAGAGGGAGAAAAACATTCAGTACTTC.

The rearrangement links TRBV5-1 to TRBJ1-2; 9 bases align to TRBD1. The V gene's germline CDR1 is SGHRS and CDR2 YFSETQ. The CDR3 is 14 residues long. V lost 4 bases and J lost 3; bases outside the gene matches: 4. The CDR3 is CASSQGQGHYGYTF. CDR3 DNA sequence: TGCGCCAGCAGCCAGGGACAGGGACACTATGGCTACACCTTC.

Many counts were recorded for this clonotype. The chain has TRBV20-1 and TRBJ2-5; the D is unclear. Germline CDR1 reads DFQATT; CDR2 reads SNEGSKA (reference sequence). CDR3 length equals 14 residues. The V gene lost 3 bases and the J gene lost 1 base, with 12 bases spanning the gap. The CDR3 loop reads CSARSGEIQETQYF. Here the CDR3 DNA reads TGCAGTGCTAGGTCCGGAGAAATCCAAGAGACCCAGTACTTC.

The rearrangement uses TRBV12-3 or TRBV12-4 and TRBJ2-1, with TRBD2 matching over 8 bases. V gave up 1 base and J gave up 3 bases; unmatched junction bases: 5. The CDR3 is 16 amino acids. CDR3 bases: TGTGCCAGCAGTTTAGTATACGGGAGGGGCTACAATGAGCAGTTCTTC. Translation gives CASSLVYGRGYNEQFF.

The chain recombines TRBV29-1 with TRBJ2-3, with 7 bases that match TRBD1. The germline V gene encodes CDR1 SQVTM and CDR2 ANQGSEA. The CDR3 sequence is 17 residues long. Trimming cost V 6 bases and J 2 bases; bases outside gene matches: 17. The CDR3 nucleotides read TGCAGCGTCGGGGCCTATACAGGGGACATGTTCACAGATACGCAGTATTTT. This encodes CSVGAYTGDMFTDTQYF.

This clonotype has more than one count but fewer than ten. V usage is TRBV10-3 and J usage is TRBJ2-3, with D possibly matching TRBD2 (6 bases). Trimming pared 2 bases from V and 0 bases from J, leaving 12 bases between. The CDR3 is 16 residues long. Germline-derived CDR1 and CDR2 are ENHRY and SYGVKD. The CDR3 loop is CAISERRGLSTDTQYF. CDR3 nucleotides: TGTGCCATCAGTGAGAGGAGGGGCCTAAGCACAGATACGCAGTATTTT.